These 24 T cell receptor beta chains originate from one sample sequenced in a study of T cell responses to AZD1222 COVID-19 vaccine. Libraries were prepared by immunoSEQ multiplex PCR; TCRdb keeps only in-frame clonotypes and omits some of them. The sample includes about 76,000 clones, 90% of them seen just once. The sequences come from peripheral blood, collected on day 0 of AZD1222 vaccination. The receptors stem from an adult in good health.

DNA for the CDR3: TGTGCCAGCAGCGTCCGCAGGGGGATCACTGAAGCTTTCTTT. Protein sequence: CASSVRRGITEAFF. V is TRBV7-3 and J is TRBJ1-1; TRBD1 matches 7 bases. Trimming removed 5 bases from V and 4 bases from J; junction bases left unmatched: 7. Germline loops: CDR1 SGHTA, CDR2 FQGTGA. There are 14 residues in the CDR3.

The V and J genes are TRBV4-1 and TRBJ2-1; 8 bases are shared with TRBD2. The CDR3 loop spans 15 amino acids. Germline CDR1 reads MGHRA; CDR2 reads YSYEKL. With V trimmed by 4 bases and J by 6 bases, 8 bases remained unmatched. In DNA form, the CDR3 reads TGCGCCAGCAGCCCGATCCCGGGACTAGTCAATGAGCAGTTCTTC. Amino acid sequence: CASSPIPGLVNEQFF.

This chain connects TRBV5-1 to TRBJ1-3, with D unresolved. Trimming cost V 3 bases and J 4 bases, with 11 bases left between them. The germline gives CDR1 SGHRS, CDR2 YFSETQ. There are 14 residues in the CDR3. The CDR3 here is CASSSIQPGNTIYF. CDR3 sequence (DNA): TGCGCCAGCAGCTCTATCCAACCAGGAAACACCATATATTTT.

The CDR3 DNA follows: TGTGCCAGCAGTTTGACAGGCACAGATACGCAGTATTTT. It is translated as CASSLTGTDTQYF. J is TRBJ2-3 and V is TRBV27; the D gene is possibly TRBD1 (5 bases). This CDR3 is built from 13 residues. Trimming took 3 bases from V and 1 from J, leaving 5 bases between them. Germline V gene sequence: CDR1 MNHEY, CDR2 SMNVEV (reference sequence).

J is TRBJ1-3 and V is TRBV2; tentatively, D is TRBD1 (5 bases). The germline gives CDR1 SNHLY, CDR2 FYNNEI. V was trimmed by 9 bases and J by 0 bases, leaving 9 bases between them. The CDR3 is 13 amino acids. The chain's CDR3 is CASRQSSGNTIYF. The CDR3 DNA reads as TGTGCCAGTCGACAGAGCTCTGGAAACACCATATATTTT.

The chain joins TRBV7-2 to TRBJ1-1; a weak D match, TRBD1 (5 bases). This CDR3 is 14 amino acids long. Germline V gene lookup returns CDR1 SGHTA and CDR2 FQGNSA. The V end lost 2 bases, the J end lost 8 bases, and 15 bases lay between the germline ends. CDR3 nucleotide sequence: TGTGCCAGCAGCTTATTGTGGCGGGGCTCAGAAGCTTTCTTT. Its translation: CASSLLWRGSEAFF.

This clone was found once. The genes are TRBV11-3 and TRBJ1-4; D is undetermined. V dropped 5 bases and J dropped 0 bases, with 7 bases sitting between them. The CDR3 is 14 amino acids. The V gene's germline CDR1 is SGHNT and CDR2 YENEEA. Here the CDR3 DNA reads TGTGCCAGCAGCCTAGTTTCAACTAATGAAAAACTGTTTTTT. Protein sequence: CASSLVSTNEKLFF. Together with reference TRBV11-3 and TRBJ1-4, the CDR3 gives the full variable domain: EAGVVQSPRYKIIEKKQPVAFWCNPISGHNTLYWYLQNLGQGPELLIRYENEEAVDDSQLPKDRFSAERLKGVDSTLKIQPAELGDSAVYLCASSLVSTNEKLFFGSGTQLSVL.

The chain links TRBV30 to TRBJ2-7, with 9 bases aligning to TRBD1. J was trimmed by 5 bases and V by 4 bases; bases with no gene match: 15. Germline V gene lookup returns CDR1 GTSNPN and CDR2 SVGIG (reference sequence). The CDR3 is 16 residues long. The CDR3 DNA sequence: TGTGCCTGGATTTTACCACCCGGGACAGGGCTTGACGAGCAGTACTTC. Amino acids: CAWILPPGTGLDEQYF.

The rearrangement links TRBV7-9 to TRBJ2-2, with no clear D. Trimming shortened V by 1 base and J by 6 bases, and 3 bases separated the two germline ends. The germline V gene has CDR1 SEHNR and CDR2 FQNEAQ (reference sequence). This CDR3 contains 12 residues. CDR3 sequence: CASSLGSGELFF. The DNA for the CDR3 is TGTGCCAGCAGCTTAGGGTCCGGGGAGCTGTTTTTT.

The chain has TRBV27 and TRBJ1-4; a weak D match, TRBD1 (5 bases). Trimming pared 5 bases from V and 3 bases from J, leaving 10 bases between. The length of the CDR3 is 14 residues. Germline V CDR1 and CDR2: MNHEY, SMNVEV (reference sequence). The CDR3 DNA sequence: TGTGCCAGCAGTGACAGATATCCTAATGAAAAACTGTTTTTT. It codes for CASSDRYPNEKLFF. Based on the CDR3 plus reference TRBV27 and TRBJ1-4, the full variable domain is EAQVTQNPRYLITVTGKKLTVTCSQNMNHEYMSWYRQDPGLGLRQIYYSMNVEVTDKGDVPEGYKVSRKEKRNFPLILESPSPNQTSLYFCASSDRYPNEKLFFGSGTQLSVL.

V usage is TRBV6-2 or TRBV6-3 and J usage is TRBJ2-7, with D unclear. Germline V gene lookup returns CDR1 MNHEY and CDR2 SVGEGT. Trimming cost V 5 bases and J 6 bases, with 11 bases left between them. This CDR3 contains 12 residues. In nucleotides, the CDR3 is TGTGCCAGCAGTCGCCTGGGCGTCGAGCAGTACTTC. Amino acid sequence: CASSRLGVEQYF.

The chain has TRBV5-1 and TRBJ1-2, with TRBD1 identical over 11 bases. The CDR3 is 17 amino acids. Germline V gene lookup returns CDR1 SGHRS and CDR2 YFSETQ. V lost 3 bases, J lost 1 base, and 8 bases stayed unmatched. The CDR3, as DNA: TGCGCCAGCAGCTGGGACGGGGACAGGGGGATTAACTATGGCTACACCTTC. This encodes CASSWDGDRGINYGYTF.

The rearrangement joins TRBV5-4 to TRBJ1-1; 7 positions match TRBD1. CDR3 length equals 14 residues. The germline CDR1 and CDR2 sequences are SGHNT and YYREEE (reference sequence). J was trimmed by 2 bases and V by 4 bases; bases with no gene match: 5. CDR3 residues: CASSGDRFNTEAFF. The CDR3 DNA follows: TGTGCCAGCAGCGGGGACAGATTTAACACTGAAGCTTTCTTT.

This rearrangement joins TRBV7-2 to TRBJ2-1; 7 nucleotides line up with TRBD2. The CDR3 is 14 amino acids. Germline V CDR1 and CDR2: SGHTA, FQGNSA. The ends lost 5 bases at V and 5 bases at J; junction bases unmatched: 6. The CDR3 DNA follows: TGTGCCAGCAGCCCACAGCGGGATAACAATGAGCAGTTCTTC. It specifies CASSPQRDNNEQFF. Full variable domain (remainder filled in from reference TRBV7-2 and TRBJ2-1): GAGVSQSPSNKVTEKGKDVELRCDPISGHTALYWYRQSLGQGLEFLIYFQGNSAPDKSGLPSDRFSAERTGGSVSTLTIQRTQQEDSAVYLCASSPQRDNNEQFFGPGTRLTVL.

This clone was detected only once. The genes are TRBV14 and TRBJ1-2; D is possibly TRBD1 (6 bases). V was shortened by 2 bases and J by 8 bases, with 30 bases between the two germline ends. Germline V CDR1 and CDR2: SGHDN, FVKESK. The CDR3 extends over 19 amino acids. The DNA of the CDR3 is TGTGCCAGCAGCCAACATGACGCCAGACAGGCCTCTCTTCCTCAGGGCTACACCTTC. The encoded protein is CASSQHDARQASLPQGYTF.

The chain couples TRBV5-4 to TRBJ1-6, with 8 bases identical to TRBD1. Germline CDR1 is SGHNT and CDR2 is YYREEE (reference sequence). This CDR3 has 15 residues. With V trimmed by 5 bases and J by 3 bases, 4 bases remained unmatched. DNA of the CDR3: TGTGCCAGCAGAAGTGACAGGGGCTATAATTCACCCCTCCACTTT. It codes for CASRSDRGYNSPLHF.

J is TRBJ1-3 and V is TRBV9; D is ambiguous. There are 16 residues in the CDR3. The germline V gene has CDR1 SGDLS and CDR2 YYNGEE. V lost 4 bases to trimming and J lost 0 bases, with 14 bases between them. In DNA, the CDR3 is TGTGCCAGCAGCCCGGCGTCACACTACTCTGGAAACACCATATATTTT. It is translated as CASSPASHYSGNTIYF.

The CDR3 protein is CASSLAPTGEVQAFF. The CDR3 DNA sequence: TGTGCCAGCAGCTTAGCCCCGACAGGGGAGGTACAGGCTTTCTTT. This chain links TRBV11-2 with TRBJ1-1; 8 bases are a match to TRBD1. CDR1 and CDR2 (germline): SGHAT, FQNNGV. V shed 1 base, J shed 11 bases, and the junction held 12 bases outside the gene matches. This CDR3 is built from 15 residues.

The CDR3 coding sequence is TGCGCCAGCAGCCAAGATGGGACTCACCCTGCGACCCAGTACTTC. It specifies CASSQDGTHPATQYF. The rearrangement links TRBV4-1 to TRBJ2-5; D possibly corresponds to TRBD2 (6 bases). The V end was cut by 0 bases, the J end by 7 bases, with 15 bases between. CDR1 is MGHRA, CDR2 YSYEKL, per germline. This CDR3 is built from 15 residues.

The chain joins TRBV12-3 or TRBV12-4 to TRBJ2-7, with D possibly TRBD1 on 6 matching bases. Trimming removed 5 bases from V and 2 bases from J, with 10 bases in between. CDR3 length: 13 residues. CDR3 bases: TGTGCCAGCAGTGAGGGACAAGCCTACGAGCAGTACTTC. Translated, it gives CASSEGQAYEQYF.

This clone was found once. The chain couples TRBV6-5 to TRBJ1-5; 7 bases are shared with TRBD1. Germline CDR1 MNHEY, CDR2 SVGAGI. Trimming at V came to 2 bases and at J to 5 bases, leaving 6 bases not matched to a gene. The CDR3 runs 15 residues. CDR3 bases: TGTGCCAGCAGTTACGCGGGGACAGTGGATCAGCCCCAGCATTTT. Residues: CASSYAGTVDQPQHF.

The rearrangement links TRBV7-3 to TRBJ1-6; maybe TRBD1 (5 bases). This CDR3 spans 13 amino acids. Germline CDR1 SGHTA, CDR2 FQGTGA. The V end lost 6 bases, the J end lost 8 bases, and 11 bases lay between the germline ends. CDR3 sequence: CASRRQGDSPLHF. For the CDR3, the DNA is TGTGCCAGCAGGAGGCAGGGTGATTCACCCCTCCACTTT.

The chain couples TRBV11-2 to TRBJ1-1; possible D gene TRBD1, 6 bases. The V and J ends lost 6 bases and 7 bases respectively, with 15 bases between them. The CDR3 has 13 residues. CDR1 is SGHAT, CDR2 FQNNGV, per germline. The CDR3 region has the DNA TGTGCCAGCAGACAATACAGGGAGAGTGAAGCTTTCTTT. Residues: CASRQYRESEAFF.

The DNA of the CDR3 is TGTGCCAGCAGCTTTAGTGGTAATGAAAAACTGTTTTTT. It is translated as CASSFSGNEKLFF. The genes are TRBV12-3 or TRBV12-4 and TRBJ1-4; D gene unclear. Trimming took off 6 bases at V and 4 bases at J, with 9 bases between the two ends. CDR3 size: 13 residues.